The 20 T cell receptor beta chains given below trace back to one sample, sequenced in a study of vaccination and CD4 T cells after COVID-19. Indicated time point: late sampling 161 to 241 days after vaccination in three convalescent patients. TCRdb independently ran MiXCR on the PCR reads; one entry per CDR3 protein. The sample includes 35,000 to 45,000 distinct CDR3 sequences, about 35% of them seen just once. Sequenced material: CD4+ T cells from blood, taken about 7 months after SARS-CoV-2 vaccination. These receptors all come from a human donor who had recovered from COVID-19.

This clonotype was counted only a few times. This chain uses TRBV7-8 with TRBJ2-7; D remains ambiguous. The V end lost 5 bases, the J end lost 0 bases, and 8 bases lay between the germline ends. The V gene's germline CDR1 is SGHVS and CDR2 FQNEAQ. This CDR3 contains 13 residues. CDR3 nucleotides: TGTGCCAGCAGCCAGGCCGGCTCCTACGAGCAGTACTTC. Translation gives CASSQAGSYEQYF. Complete variable domain (other parts from reference TRBV7-8 and TRBJ2-7): GAGVSQSPRYKVAKRGQDVALRCDPISGHVSLFWYQQALGQGPEFLTYFQNEAQLDKSGLPSDRFFAERPEGSVSTLKIQRTQQEDSAVYLCASSQAGSYEQYFGPGTRLTVT.

V is TRBV7-9 and J is TRBJ1-1; D call uncertain. V was shortened by 7 bases and J by 3 bases, with 15 bases between the two germline ends. The CDR3 is 14 residues long. Germline V CDR1 and CDR2: SEHNR, FQNEAQ (reference sequence). The CDR3, as DNA: TGTGCCAGCACGGCAGGTTCTAGGGACACTGAAGCTTTCTTT. Encoded protein: CASTAGSRDTEAFF.

The chain carries TRBV6-2 or TRBV6-3 and TRBJ1-3; unclear D gene. This CDR3 contains 13 residues. The V end was cut by 6 bases, the J end by 7 bases, with 13 bases between. Germline V gives CDR1 MNHEY, CDR2 SVGEGT. The CDR3 loop is CASREGLINTIYF. The CDR3 coding sequence is TGTGCCAGCAGGGAAGGGCTAATCAACACCATATATTTT.

CDR3 sequence: CATSAGPQPQHF. DNA for the CDR3: TGTGCCACCAGTGCAGGGCCTCAGCCCCAGCATTTT. The chain links TRBV24-1 to TRBJ1-5; possible D gene TRBD1, 5 bases. The ends were cut back, 5 bases at V and 6 bases at J, with 7 bases in the middle. Germline V gene lookup returns CDR1 KGHDR and CDR2 SFDVKD. The CDR3 sequence is 12 residues long.

In this sample, this clonotype turned up a few times. The V gene is TRBV20-1, the J gene TRBJ2-3; D ambiguous. The CDR3 extends over 15 amino acids. Germline loops: CDR1 DFQATT, CDR2 SNEGSKA (reference sequence). The ends were cut back, 1 base at V and 0 bases at J, with 11 bases in the middle. CDR3 loop: CSARVLASSTDTQYF. The CDR3 nucleotides read TGCAGTGCTAGAGTCTTGGCCTCTAGCACAGATACGCAGTATTTT.

The rearrangement joins TRBV7-8 to TRBJ2-3; either TRBD1 or TRBD2 may fit D (6 bases each). Trimming removed 3 bases from V and 5 bases from J, with 12 bases in between. This CDR3 is built from 14 residues. The germline CDR1 and CDR2 sequences are SGHVS and FQNEAQ. The CDR3 is CASSFTRGQDTQYF. The CDR3 coding sequence is TGTGCCAGCAGCTTTACCCGGGGGCAAGATACGCAGTATTTT.

This clonotype occurred a few times. The J gene is TRBJ1-1, the V gene TRBV19, with D possibly being TRBD1 (6 bases). Trimming cost V 7 bases and J 5 bases, with 14 bases left between them. This CDR3 contains 13 residues. CDR1 is LNHDA, CDR2 SQIVND, per germline (reference sequence). The CDR3 region is CASTERGGTEAFF. For the CDR3, the DNA is TGTGCCAGTACCGAGAGGGGGGGAACTGAAGCTTTCTTT.

The chain uses TRBV7-6 and TRBJ2-1, with D unclear. Per germline, CDR1 SGHVS and CDR2 FNYEAQ. The CDR3 totals 12 residues. V lost 2 bases, J lost 10 bases, and 9 bases lay in between. CDR3 amino acids: CASSLRVGEQFF. The CDR3 DNA reads TGTGCCAGCAGCTTACGAGTTGGCGAGCAGTTCTTC. Combining the CDR3 with reference TRBV7-6 and TRBJ2-1 gives the whole variable domain GAGVSQSPRYKVTKRGQDVALRCDPISGHVSLYWYRQALGQGPEFLTYFNYEAQQDKSGLPNDRFSAERPEGSISTLTIQRTEQRDSAMYRCASSLRVGEQFFGPGTRLTVL.

The chain links TRBV6-5 to TRBJ2-3; perhaps TRBD1 as D (6 bases). The CDR3 consists of 15 residues. V lost 0 bases, J lost 5 bases, and 12 bases lay in between. Germline values: CDR1 MNHEY, CDR2 SVGAGI. CDR3 bases: TGTGCCAGCAGTTACTCAGGCAGGGGCAGAGATACGCAGTATTTT. The encoded protein is CASSYSGRGRDTQYF.

Only a few counts were recorded for this clonotype. The rearrangement uses TRBV6-5 and TRBJ1-1; 7 bases agree with TRBD1. Looked up from germline, CDR1 is MNHEY and CDR2 is SVGAGI. This CDR3 has 14 residues. V trimming: 1 base; J trimming: 6 bases; junction bases outside the gene matches: 5. DNA for the CDR3: TGTGCCAGCAGTTACTTGGAGACAGGGCCTGAAGCTTTCTTT. Translation gives CASSYLETGPEAFF.

The genes are TRBV27 and TRBJ2-3; D remains ambiguous. Germline-derived CDR1 and CDR2 are MNHEY and SMNVEV (reference sequence). CDR3 size: 17 residues. The germline V and J ends were trimmed by 1 base and 0 bases, with 14 bases remaining between them. The CDR3 loop is CASSLFGMGSSTDTQYF. DNA of the CDR3: TGTGCCAGCAGTTTATTCGGAATGGGCAGCAGCACAGATACGCAGTATTTT.

In its sample, this clonotype was seen a few times. The gene calls are TRBV2 and TRBJ2-7; 9 bases fit TRBD1. The length of the CDR3 is 14 residues. CDR1 SNHLY and CDR2 FYNNEI come from the germline V gene. J lost 1 base, V lost 6 bases, and 4 bases had no gene match. The CDR3 sequence is CASRSGTGSYEQYF. The CDR3 coding sequence is TGTGCCAGCAGATCCGGGACAGGGTCCTACGAGCAGTACTTC.

DNA of the CDR3: TGCGCCAGCAGCTCGACAGACAGCCCGATTTCTGAAGCTTTCTTT. Amino acid sequence: CASSSTDSPISEAFF. This rearrangement joins TRBV5-1 to TRBJ1-1; weak D call: TRBD1 (5 bases). This CDR3 has 15 amino acids. V shed 3 bases and J shed 6 bases, with 18 bases lying between them. Germline CDR1 and CDR2: SGHRS and YFSETQ.

Here the CDR3 DNA reads TGTGCCAGCAGCCTGGACGGAACAGATACGCAGTATTTT. Translation: CASSLDGTDTQYF. This chain links TRBV7-9 with TRBJ2-3; D is ambiguous. The CDR3 is 13 amino acids. CDR1 and CDR2 from the germline V gene are SEHNR and FQNEAQ (reference sequence). V lost 5 bases, J lost 3 bases, and 9 bases lay in between.

CDR3 DNA sequence: TGCGCCAGCAGCCAAGGCTGGACTAGCGGGACGAAAGAGACCCAGTACTTC. Encoded protein: CASSQGWTSGTKETQYF. V and J are TRBV4-1 and TRBJ2-5, with TRBD2 matching over 12 bases. The V segment lost 1 base and the J segment 3 bases; nucleotides outside the gene matches: 6. The CDR3 covers 17 residues. The germline gives CDR1 MGHRA, CDR2 YSYEKL.

This clonotype was counted between two and nine times. The gene calls are TRBV7-2 and TRBJ2-1; TRBD2 aligns across 16 bases. V lost 5 bases and J lost 9; bases outside the gene matches: 13. The CDR3 consists of 18 residues. Germline V gene lookup returns CDR1 SGHTA and CDR2 FQGNSA. The CDR3 here is CASSPPGTSGRAKGEQFF. The CDR3 DNA is TGTGCCAGCAGCCCTCCCGGGACTAGCGGGAGGGCCAAGGGTGAGCAGTTCTTC. The full variable domain, with the rest looked up from reference TRBV7-2 and TRBJ2-1, is GAGVSQSPSNKVTEKGKDVELRCDPISGHTALYWYRQSLGQGLEFLIYFQGNSAPDKSGLPSDRFSAERTGGSVSTLTIQRTQQEDSAVYLCASSPPGTSGRAKGEQFFGPGTRLTVL.

J is TRBJ2-7 and V is TRBV12-3 or TRBV12-4; TRBD1 agrees at 8 bases. Trimming took 5 bases from V and 2 from J; bases not matched to a gene: 2. The CDR3 length is 13 residues. The chain's CDR3 is CASSPDRAYEQYF. In DNA, the CDR3 is TGTGCCAGCAGTCCGGACAGGGCCTACGAGCAGTACTTC.

This chain joins TRBV25-1 and TRBJ2-5, with 12 bases aligning to TRBD1. CDR1 is MGHDK and CDR2 is SYGVNS in the germline V gene. The CDR3 consists of 16 residues. Losses at the gene ends were 2 bases for V and 4 bases for J; bases not matched to a gene: 5. CDR3 sequence reads: CASSEPGQGARETQYF. The CDR3 DNA is TGTGCCAGCAGTGAACCGGGACAGGGGGCCCGAGAGACCCAGTACTTC.

In its sample, this clonotype was seen a few times. The rearrangement uses TRBV20-1 and TRBJ2-2; D is undetermined. The V and J ends lost 0 bases and 1 base respectively, with 12 bases between them. Germline assignment: CDR1 DFQATT and CDR2 SNEGSKA (reference sequence). The CDR3 sequence is 16 residues long. The CDR3 bases are TGCAGTGCTAGAGATATGCGGACGGGGAACACCGGGGAGCTGTTTTTT. Translated: CSARDMRTGNTGELFF.

The chain is built from TRBV28 and TRBJ2-7; D unresolved. Germline values: CDR1 MDHEN, CDR2 SYDVKM. The CDR3 consists of 10 residues. V lost 8 bases to trimming and J lost 4 bases, with 6 bases between them. The CDR3 region has the DNA TGTGCCAGCTCCGGGTACGAGCAGTACTTC. It is translated as CASSGYEQYF.